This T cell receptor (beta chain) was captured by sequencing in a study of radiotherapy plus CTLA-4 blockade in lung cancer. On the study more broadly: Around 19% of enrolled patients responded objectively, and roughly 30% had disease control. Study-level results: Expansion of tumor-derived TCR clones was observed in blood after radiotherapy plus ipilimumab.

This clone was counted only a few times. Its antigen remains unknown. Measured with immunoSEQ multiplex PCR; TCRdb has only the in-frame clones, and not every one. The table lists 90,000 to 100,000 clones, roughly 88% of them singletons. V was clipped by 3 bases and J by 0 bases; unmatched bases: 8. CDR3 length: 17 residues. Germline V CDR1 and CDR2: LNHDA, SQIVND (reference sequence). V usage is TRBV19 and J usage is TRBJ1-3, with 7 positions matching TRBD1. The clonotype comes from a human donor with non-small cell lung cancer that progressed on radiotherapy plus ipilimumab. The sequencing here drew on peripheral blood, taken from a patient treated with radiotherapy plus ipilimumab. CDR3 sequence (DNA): TGTGCCAGTAGTATCCCGACAGGGTCGGGCTCTGGAAACACCATATATTTT. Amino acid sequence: CASSIPTGSGSGNTIYF. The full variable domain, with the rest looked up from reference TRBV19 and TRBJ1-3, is DGGITQSPKYLFRKEGQNVTLSCEQNLNHDAMYWYRQDPGQGLRLIYYSQIVNDFQKGDIAEGYSVSREKKESFPLTVTSAQKNPTAFYLCASSIPTGSGSGNTIYFGEGSWLTVV.